This entry concerns a single TCR beta chain. Antigen: not known. A sort by CD45RO/CCR7/CD25/CD127/CD95/CD27 yielded CD4+ naive, central memory, regulatory and stem cell-like memory cells. Sort purity for all populations was recorded as exceeding 98%. These data originate in a study of beta chain features in type 1 diabetes. Regarding the study as a whole: Shorter TCRB CDR3s, moderately but significantly so, marked every one of the four CD4+ subsets in Type 1 diabetes patients. Sampled from patients, naive, central memory and Treg TCRB repertoires appeared more similar than those sampled from healthy donors.

Expressed TCRB transcripts were sequenced, since all the RNA that had been isolated was reverse transcribed. Samples of naive, central memory and regulatory T cells yielded a mean of around 4 million reads. Some clones are missing from TCRdb's copy, which holds only in-frame ones; the method was immunoSEQ multiplex PCR. Of some 290,000 clones in the sample, roughly 13% were seen once. The V gene's germline CDR1 is SGDLS and CDR2 YYNGEE. There are 12 residues in the CDR3. V was clipped by 0 bases and J by 9 bases, with 7 bases between them. The chain is built from TRBV9 and TRBJ2-1; D is uncertain. The sequence was collected from a man aged 30 to 39 with type 1 diabetes. Sequencing was done on a sample of naive CD4+ T cells from blood. CDR3 nucleotide sequence: TGTGCCAGCAGCGTAGCGTTCAGTGAGCAGTTCTTC. Encoded protein: CASSVAFSEQFF.